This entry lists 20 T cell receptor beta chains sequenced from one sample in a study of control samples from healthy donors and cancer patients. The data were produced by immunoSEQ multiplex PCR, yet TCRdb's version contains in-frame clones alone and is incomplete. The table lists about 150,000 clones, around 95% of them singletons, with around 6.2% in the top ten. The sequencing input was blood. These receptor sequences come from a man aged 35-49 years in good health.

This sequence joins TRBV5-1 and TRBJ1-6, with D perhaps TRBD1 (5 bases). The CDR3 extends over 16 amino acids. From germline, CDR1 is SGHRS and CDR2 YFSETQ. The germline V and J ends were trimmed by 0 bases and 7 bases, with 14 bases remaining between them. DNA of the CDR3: TGCGCCAGCAGCTTGGCCGGAGGGGCGCGGAATTCACCCCTCCACTTT. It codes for CASSLAGGARNSPLHF.

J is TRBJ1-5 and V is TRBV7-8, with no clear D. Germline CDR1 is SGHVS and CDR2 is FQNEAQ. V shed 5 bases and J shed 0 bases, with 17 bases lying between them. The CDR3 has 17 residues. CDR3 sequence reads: CASSPGRVGNSNQPQHF. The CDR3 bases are TGTGCCAGCAGCCCGGGTAGGGTGGGAAATAGCAATCAGCCCCAGCATTTT.

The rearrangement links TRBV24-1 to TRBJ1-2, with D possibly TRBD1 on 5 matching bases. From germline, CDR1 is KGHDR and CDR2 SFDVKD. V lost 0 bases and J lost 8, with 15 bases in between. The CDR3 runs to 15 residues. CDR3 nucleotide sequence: TGTGCCACCAGTGATTTGGACCACGAGCAGGGAGGCTACACCTTC. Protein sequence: CATSDLDHEQGGYTF.

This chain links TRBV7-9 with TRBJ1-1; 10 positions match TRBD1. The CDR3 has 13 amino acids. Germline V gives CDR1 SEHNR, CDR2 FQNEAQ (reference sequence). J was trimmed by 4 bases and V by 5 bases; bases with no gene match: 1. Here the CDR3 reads CASSRTGGTEAFF. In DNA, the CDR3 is TGTGCCAGCAGCCGGACAGGGGGCACTGAAGCTTTCTTT.

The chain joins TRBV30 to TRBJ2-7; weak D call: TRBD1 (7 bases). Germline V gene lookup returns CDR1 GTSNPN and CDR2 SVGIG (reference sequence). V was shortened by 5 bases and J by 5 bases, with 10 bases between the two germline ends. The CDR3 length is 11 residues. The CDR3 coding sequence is TGTGCCTGGGCCAGGGGGGACGAGCAGTACTTC. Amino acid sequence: CAWARGDEQYF.

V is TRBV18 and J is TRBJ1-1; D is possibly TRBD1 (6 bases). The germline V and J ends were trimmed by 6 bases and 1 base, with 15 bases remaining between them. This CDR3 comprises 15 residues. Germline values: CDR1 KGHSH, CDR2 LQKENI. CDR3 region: CASSRAGAKNTEAFF. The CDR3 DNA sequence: TGTGCCAGCTCCCGAGCAGGGGCTAAGAACACTGAAGCTTTCTTT.

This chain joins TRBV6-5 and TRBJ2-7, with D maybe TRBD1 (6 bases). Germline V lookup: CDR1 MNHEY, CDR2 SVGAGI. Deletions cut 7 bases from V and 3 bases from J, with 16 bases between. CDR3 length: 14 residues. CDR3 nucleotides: TGTGCCAGCAATGTCTTAGGGACAAGCTACGAGCAGTACTTC. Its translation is CASNVLGTSYEQYF.

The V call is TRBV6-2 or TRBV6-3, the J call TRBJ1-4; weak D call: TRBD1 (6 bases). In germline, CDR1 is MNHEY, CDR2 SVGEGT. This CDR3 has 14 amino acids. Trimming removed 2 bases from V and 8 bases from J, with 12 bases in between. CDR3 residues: CASSYTGIGEKLFF. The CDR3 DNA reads TGTGCCAGCAGTTACACAGGGATCGGAGAAAAACTGTTTTTT.

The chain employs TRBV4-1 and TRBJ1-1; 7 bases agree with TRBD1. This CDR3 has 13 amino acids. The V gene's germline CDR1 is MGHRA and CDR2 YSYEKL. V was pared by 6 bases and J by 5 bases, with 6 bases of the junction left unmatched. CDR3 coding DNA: TGCGCCAGCAGTCGACAGGGAGAAACTGAAGCTTTCTTT. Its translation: CASSRQGETEAFF.

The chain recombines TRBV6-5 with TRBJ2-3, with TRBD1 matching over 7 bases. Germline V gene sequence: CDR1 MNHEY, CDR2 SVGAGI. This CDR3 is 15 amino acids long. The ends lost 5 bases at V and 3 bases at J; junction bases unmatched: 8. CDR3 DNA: TGTGCCAGCAGTATGACAGGGCAGGTGACAGATACGCAGTATTTT. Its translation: CASSMTGQVTDTQYF.

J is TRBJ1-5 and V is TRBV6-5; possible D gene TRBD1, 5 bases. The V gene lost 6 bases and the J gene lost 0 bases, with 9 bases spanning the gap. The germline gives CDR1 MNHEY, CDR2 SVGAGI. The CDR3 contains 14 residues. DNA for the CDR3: TGTGCCAGCAGCCCAGGGATTAGCAATCAGCCCCAGCATTTT. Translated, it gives CASSPGISNQPQHF.

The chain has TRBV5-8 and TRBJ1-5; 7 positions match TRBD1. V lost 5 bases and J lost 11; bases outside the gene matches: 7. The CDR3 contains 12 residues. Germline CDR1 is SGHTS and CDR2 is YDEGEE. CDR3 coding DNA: TGTGCCAGCAGAGACGACAGGGCGGCCCAGCATTTT. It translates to CASRDDRAAQHF.

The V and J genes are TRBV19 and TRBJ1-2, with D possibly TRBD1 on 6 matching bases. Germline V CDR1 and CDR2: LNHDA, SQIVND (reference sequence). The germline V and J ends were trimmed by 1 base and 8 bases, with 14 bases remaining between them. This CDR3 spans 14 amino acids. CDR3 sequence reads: CASSIVQGQGGYTF. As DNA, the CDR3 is TGTGCCAGTAGTATAGTGCAGGGGCAAGGCGGCTACACCTTC.

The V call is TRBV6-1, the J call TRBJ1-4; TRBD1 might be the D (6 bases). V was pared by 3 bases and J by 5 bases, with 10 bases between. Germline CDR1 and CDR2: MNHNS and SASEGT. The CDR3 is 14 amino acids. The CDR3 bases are TGTGCCAGCAGTGACAGGGGAGTAAATGAAAAACTGTTTTTT. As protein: CASSDRGVNEKLFF.

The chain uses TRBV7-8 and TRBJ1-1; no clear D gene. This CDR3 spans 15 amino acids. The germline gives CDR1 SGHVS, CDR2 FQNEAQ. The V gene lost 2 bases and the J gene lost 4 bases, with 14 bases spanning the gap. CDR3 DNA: TGTGCCAGCAGCTTATTGCGGTTGGTATTCACTGAAGCTTTCTTT. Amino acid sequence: CASSLLRLVFTEAFF.

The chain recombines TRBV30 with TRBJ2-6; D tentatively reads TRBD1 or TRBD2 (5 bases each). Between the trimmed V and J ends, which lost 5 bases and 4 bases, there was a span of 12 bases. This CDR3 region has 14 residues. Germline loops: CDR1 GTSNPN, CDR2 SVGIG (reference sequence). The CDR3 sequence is CAWGPGAGANVLTF. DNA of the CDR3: TGTGCCTGGGGTCCCGGGGCGGGGGCCAACGTCCTGACTTTC.

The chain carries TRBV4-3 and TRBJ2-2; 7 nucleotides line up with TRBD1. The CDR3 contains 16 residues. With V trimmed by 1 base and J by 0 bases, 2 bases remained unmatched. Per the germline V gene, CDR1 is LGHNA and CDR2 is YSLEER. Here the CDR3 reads CASSQGTGANTGELFF. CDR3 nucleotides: TGCGCCAGCAGCCAAGGGACAGGCGCGAACACCGGGGAGCTGTTTTTT.

The CDR3, as DNA: TGCGCCAGCAGCTTGGATGAGAGCCTAACTGAAGCTTTCTTT. Protein: CASSLDESLTEAFF. V and J are TRBV5-1 and TRBJ1-1; D remains ambiguous. CDR1 is SGHRS, CDR2 YFSETQ, per germline. CDR3 length equals 14 residues. V was clipped by 0 bases and J by 5 bases, with 11 bases between them.

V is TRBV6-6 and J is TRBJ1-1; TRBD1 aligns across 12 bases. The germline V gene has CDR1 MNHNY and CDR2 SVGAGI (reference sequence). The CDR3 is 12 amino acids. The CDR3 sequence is CAEGQGASEAFF. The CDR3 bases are TGTGCTGAGGGACAGGGGGCGTCTGAAGCTTTCTTT.

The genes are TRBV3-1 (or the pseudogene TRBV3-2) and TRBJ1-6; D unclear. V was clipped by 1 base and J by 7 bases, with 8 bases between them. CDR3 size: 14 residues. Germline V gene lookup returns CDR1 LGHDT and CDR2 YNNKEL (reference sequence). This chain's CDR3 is CASSQGIANSPLHF. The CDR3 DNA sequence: TGTGCCAGCAGCCAAGGGATAGCAAATTCACCCCTCCACTTT.